Below are 31 T cell receptor beta chains sequenced from a single sample in a study of CD8+ T cells in alopecia areata. Documented treatment: oral pan-JAK inhibitor, 5-10 mg twice daily. Extraction and reverse transcription of RNA yielded cDNA as the sequencing template. Some clones are missing from TCRdb's copy, which holds only in-frame ones; the method was immunoSEQ multiplex PCR. The table records over 85,000 clones, 60% to 80% of them present only once. Sequences were derived from CD8+ T cells sorted from blood, sampled around week 44, from a patient treated with tofacitinib. The source is a human donor with alopecia areata.

This clone was counted a single time. The genes are TRBV27 and TRBJ2-5; perhaps TRBD1 as D (5 bases). Per germline, CDR1 MNHEY and CDR2 SMNVEV (reference sequence). CDR3 length: 15 residues. Between the trimmed V and J ends, which lost 7 bases and 5 bases, there was a span of 20 bases. CDR3 in DNA: TGTGCCAGCACCCCGTCCCCGAGACAGCACGAGACCCAGTACTTC. Translation gives CASTPSPRQHETQYF.

V and J are TRBV7-9 and TRBJ2-7; 7 nucleotides line up with TRBD1. CDR1 SEHNR and CDR2 FQNEAQ come from the germline V gene (reference sequence). CDR3 length equals 14 residues. J gave up 5 bases and V 5 bases, and 9 bases lay outside the gene matches. CDR3 bases: TGTGCCAGCAGCCCACCGACAGGGAGAAACGAGCAGTACTTC. Its translation is CASSPPTGRNEQYF.

This clone was observed a single time. V usage is TRBV30 and J usage is TRBJ1-1, with D uncertain. The CDR3 length is 11 residues. Germline CDR1 GTSNPN, CDR2 SVGIG (reference sequence). Trimming removed 3 bases from V and 4 bases from J, with 6 bases in between. The CDR3 DNA is TGTGCCTGGAGGGACTTCACTGAAGCTTTCTTT. This gives the protein CAWRDFTEAFF.

The chain joins TRBV9 to TRBJ2-7; D not resolved. Germline V gives CDR1 SGDLS, CDR2 YYNGEE. The V end lost 0 bases, the J end lost 7 bases, and 11 bases lay between the germline ends. This CDR3 is 13 amino acids long. CDR3 protein: CASSVGDGREQYF. CDR3 DNA sequence: TGTGCCAGCAGCGTAGGCGACGGGCGGGAGCAGTACTTC.

The chain carries TRBV27 and TRBJ2-3; no firm D call. Trimming took 10 bases from V and 3 from J, leaving 11 bases between them. This CDR3 comprises 12 residues. Germline loops: CDR1 MNHEY, CDR2 SMNVEV (reference sequence). The chain's CDR3 is CATLAGTDTQYF. As DNA, the CDR3 is TGTGCCACCCTTGCAGGAACAGATACGCAGTATTTT.

This clone was seen a handful of times. The chain couples TRBV30 to TRBJ2-3, with no clear D. V was trimmed by 5 bases and J by 4 bases, leaving 10 bases between them. This CDR3 is 12 amino acids long. Germline CDR1 GTSNPN, CDR2 SVGIG (reference sequence). This chain's CDR3 is CAWSTWADTQYF. Here the CDR3 DNA reads TGTGCCTGGTCGACGTGGGCAGATACGCAGTATTTT.

This clone was seen a few times. The rearrangement uses TRBV29-1 and TRBJ2-5; D is perhaps TRBD2 (6 bases). V was pared by 4 bases and J by 5 bases, with 17 bases between. The CDR3 is 14 amino acids. Germline lookup yields CDR1 SQVTM and CDR2 ANQGSEA. The chain's CDR3 is CSVVREGSPETQYF. For the CDR3, the DNA is TGCAGCGTTGTGCGGGAAGGGAGTCCGGAGACCCAGTACTTC.

V gene TRBV6-5 combines with J gene TRBJ1-2; D uncertain. The CDR3 runs 15 residues. Germline loops: CDR1 MNHEY, CDR2 SVGAGI. Trimming removed 6 bases from V and 6 bases from J, with 20 bases in between. The CDR3 reads CASSYLAEGSDGYTF. CDR3 nucleotides: TGTGCCAGCAGCTACCTAGCAGAGGGATCGGATGGCTACACCTTC.

The chain uses TRBV6-1 and TRBJ2-3; no reliable D call. V lost 1 base and J lost 4, with 9 bases in between. Looked up from germline, CDR1 is MNHNS and CDR2 is SASEGT. This CDR3 is 14 amino acids long. The CDR3 sequence: CASSEDIVADTQYF. The CDR3 nucleotides are TGTGCCAGCAGTGAAGACATTGTCGCAGATACGCAGTATTTT.

The V gene is TRBV13, the J gene TRBJ1-1; D call uncertain. CDR1 PRHDT and CDR2 FYEKMQ come from the germline V gene (reference sequence). Trimming stripped 5 bases from V and 1 base from J, with 14 bases between. The CDR3 has 15 amino acids. CDR3 coding DNA: TGTGCCAGCAGCCCCGACCCGGGAGGGAACACTGAAGCTTTCTTT. It codes for CASSPDPGGNTEAFF. Using reference TRBV13 and TRBJ1-1 for the parts outside the CDR3, the full variable domain is AAGVIQSPRHLIKEKRETATLKCYPIPRHDTVYWYQQGPGQDPQFLISFYEKMQSDKGSIPDRFSAQQFSDYHSELNMSSLELGDSALYFCASSPDPGGNTEAFFGQGTRLTVV.

CDR3 protein: CSVERSGTAGYEQYF. In DNA, the CDR3 is TGCAGCGTTGAAAGATCCGGGACAGCGGGATACGAGCAGTACTTC. V gene TRBV29-1 combines with J gene TRBJ2-7, with D possibly called TRBD1 or TRBD2 (7 bases each). The CDR3 totals 15 residues. Germline CDR1 reads SQVTM; CDR2 reads ANQGSEA. V was cut by 2 bases and J by 4 bases, with 18 bases left in between.

The CDR3 here is CAWTSGYGYTF. CDR3 DNA: TGTGCCTGGACCTCCGGCTATGGCTACACCTTC. The V and J genes are TRBV30 and TRBJ1-2; D is unclear. CDR3 length equals 11 residues. V lost 4 bases and J lost 4, with 7 bases in between. CDR1 GTSNPN and CDR2 SVGIG come from the germline V gene (reference sequence). Supplemented by reference TRBV30 and TRBJ1-2, the full variable domain reads SQTIHQWPATLVQPVGSPLSLECTVEGTSNPNLYWYRQAAGRGLQLLFYSVGIGQISSEVPQNLSASRPQDRQFILSSKKLLLSDSGFYLCAWTSGYGYTFGSGTRLTVV.

The J gene is TRBJ1-2, the V gene TRBV29-1; a weak D match, TRBD1 (5 bases). The germline V gene has CDR1 SQVTM and CDR2 ANQGSEA. V shed 4 bases and J shed 6 bases, with 15 bases lying between them. The CDR3 has 13 amino acids. The CDR3 reads CSVGPQGGDGYTF. For the CDR3, the DNA is TGCAGCGTTGGGCCCCAGGGAGGGGATGGCTACACCTTC.

Remarks on this clone: One end of the junction fails to match germline, which may point to a read error. The J gene is TRBJ2-5, the V gene TRBV2; possibly TRBD1 or TRBD2 for D (5 bases each). Germline CDR1 is SNHLY and CDR2 is FYNNEI. The CDR3 extends over 15 amino acids. This CDR3 is CASSEIAGTQGTQYF. CDR3 coding DNA: TGTGCCAGCAGTGAAATCGCAGGGACCCAAGGGACCCAGTACTTC.

By share of the sample, this clone is large. The chain has TRBV6-4 and TRBJ2-1; TRBD2 is a possible D gene (6 bases). Per the germline V gene, CDR1 is MRHNA and CDR2 is SNTAGT. Trimming left V 0 bases short and J 3 bases short, with 12 bases between. This CDR3 has 16 amino acids. The CDR3 sequence is CASSDSGTGDYNEQFF. CDR3 nucleotide sequence: TGTGCCAGCAGTGACTCCGGGACTGGAGACTACAATGAGCAGTTCTTC.

This clone was seen a few times. This chain links TRBV19 with TRBJ1-1; 8 nucleotides match TRBD1. The CDR3 runs 15 residues. Germline lookup yields CDR1 LNHDA and CDR2 SQIVND (reference sequence). The V and J ends lost 7 bases and 2 bases, in that order; junction bases with no gene match: 9. CDR3 coding DNA: TGTGCCAGTACCCCGGACAGGGCGATTAACACTGAAGCTTTCTTT. Its protein product is CASTPDRAINTEAFF.

The chain carries TRBV12-5 and TRBJ2-3; possibly TRBD1 for D (5 bases). The V end lost 2 bases, the J end lost 2 bases, and 11 bases lay between the germline ends. CDR1 LGHNT and CDR2 FRNRAP come from the germline V gene. This CDR3 is built from 15 residues. The CDR3 loop reads CASGLSRGHTDTQYF. CDR3 coding DNA: TGTGCTAGTGGTTTGTCCCGTGGACACACAGATACGCAGTATTTT.

This sequence joins TRBV27 and TRBJ2-3, with 8 bases fitting TRBD1. The V and J ends lost 6 bases and 4 bases, in that order; junction bases with no gene match: 6. This CDR3 region has 14 residues. Looked up from germline, CDR1 is MNHEY and CDR2 is SMNVEV (reference sequence). The CDR3: CASRKGQGPDTQYF. The DNA for the CDR3 is TGTGCCAGCAGAAAAGGACAGGGTCCAGATACGCAGTATTTT.

This clone was seen just once. The chain combines TRBV28 with TRBJ1-2; 10 bases match TRBD1. There are 13 residues in the CDR3. The germline V gene has CDR1 MDHEN and CDR2 SYDVKM. Trimming at V came to 3 bases and at J to 6 bases, leaving 1 base not matched to a gene. Written as DNA, the CDR3 is TGTGCCAGCAGTTTGACAGGGGGCGATGGCTACACCTTC. Translation: CASSLTGGDGYTF.

This clone was found a few times. The chain combines TRBV2 with TRBJ2-7; TRBD2 is a possible D gene (6 bases). The germline CDR1 and CDR2 sequences are SNHLY and FYNNEI. The CDR3 loop spans 12 amino acids. Trimming pared 8 bases from V and 3 bases from J, leaving 11 bases between. The chain's CDR3 is CASSSGDYEQYF. The CDR3 DNA follows: TGTGCCAGCTCCTCGGGGGACTACGAGCAGTACTTC. The whole variable domain, remainder taken from reference TRBV2 and TRBJ2-7, is EPEVTQTPSHQVTQMGQEVILRCVPISNHLYFYWYRQILGQKVEFLVSFYNNEISEKSEIFDDQFSVERPDGSNFTLKIRSTKLEDSAMYFCASSSGDYEQYFGPGTRLTVT.

The chain is built from TRBV5-6 and TRBJ1-1; possibly TRBD1 for D (5 bases). V shed 2 bases and J shed 1 base, with 9 bases lying between them. This CDR3 is 14 amino acids long. Germline CDR1 SGHDT, CDR2 YYEEEE. The CDR3 region has the DNA TGTGCCAGCAGCTTAGGGACGGAGAACACTGAAGCTTTCTTT. This encodes CASSLGTENTEAFF.

CDR3 nucleotide sequence: TGTGCCAGCAGCTTCGGACTAGCGGGGGAAAGAGGGGAGACCCAGTACTTC. Translating gives CASSFGLAGERGETQYF. This chain uses TRBV7-9 with TRBJ2-5, with 13 positions matching TRBD2. CDR1 and CDR2 (germline): SEHNR, FQNEAQ (reference sequence). There are 17 residues in the CDR3. Trimming removed 3 bases from V and 5 bases from J; junction bases left unmatched: 9.

J is TRBJ1-1 and V is TRBV2, with 7 bases aligning to TRBD1. The V gene end was trimmed by 6 bases and the J gene end by 4 bases; junction bases not matched to a gene: 11. Germline V gene data show CDR1 as SNHLY and CDR2 as FYNNEI. The CDR3 loop spans 15 amino acids. CDR3: CASSPRQGKVTEAFF. The CDR3 bases are TGTGCCAGCAGCCCCAGACAGGGAAAGGTCACTGAAGCTTTCTTT. Full variable domain (remainder filled in from reference TRBV2 and TRBJ1-1): EPEVTQTPSHQVTQMGQEVILRCVPISNHLYFYWYRQILGQKVEFLVSFYNNEISEKSEIFDDQFSVERPDGSNFTLKIRSTKLEDSAMYFCASSPRQGKVTEAFFGQGTRLTVV.

The V gene is TRBV2, the J gene TRBJ1-2; 9 bases are shared with TRBD1. This CDR3 region has 21 residues. The V gene end was trimmed by 3 bases and the J gene end by 3 bases; junction bases not matched to a gene: 23. The germline V gene encodes CDR1 SNHLY and CDR2 FYNNEI. The CDR3 sequence: CASSDPTGGQGNTSPHYGYTF. CDR3 nucleotide sequence: TGTGCCAGCAGTGATCCAACGGGGGGACAGGGCAATACTTCCCCGCACTATGGCTACACCTTC.

The chain joins TRBV29-1 to TRBJ2-1; TRBD2 matches 7 bases. Germline CDR1 and CDR2: SQVTM and ANQGSEA. The CDR3 covers 14 residues. V shed 4 bases, J shed 4 bases, and the junction held 7 bases outside the gene matches. CDR3 protein: CSVAPYGGYNEQFF. The CDR3 coding sequence is TGCAGCGTTGCCCCGTACGGGGGGTACAATGAGCAGTTCTTC.

The sample holds a few counts of this clone. The chain has TRBV30 and TRBJ1-2; possibly TRBD1 for D (6 bases). Per germline, CDR1 GTSNPN and CDR2 SVGIG (reference sequence). The CDR3 has 14 amino acids. Trimming stripped 5 bases from V and 4 bases from J, with 17 bases between. CDR3 sequence (DNA): TGTGCCTGGTCCTCGGGGAGGACAGCCTATGGCTACACCTTC. Its protein product is CAWSSGRTAYGYTF.

This clone was observed a single time. V usage is TRBV6-5 and J usage is TRBJ2-3; 7 bases line up with TRBD2. The germline gives CDR1 MNHEY, CDR2 SVGAGI. This CDR3 has 15 residues. V lost 6 bases, J lost 4 bases, and 10 bases stayed unmatched. CDR3 DNA sequence: TGTGCCAGCAGCTCCGGACTAGGTGGGGCAGATACGCAGTATTTT. It specifies CASSSGLGGADTQYF.

V is TRBV4-3 and J is TRBJ2-1, with TRBD1 matching 10 bases. CDR1 and CDR2 (germline): LGHNA, YSLEER. J gave up 7 bases and V 4 bases, and 7 bases lay outside the gene matches. CDR3 length equals 15 residues. The CDR3 sequence: CASSLGTGVGNEQFF. The CDR3 coding sequence is TGCGCCAGCAGCCTTGGGACAGGGGTTGGTAATGAGCAGTTCTTC.

The rearrangement joins TRBV7-9 to TRBJ1-2; 9 bases are a match to TRBD1. This CDR3 is 16 amino acids long. V lost 0 bases and J lost 3; bases outside the gene matches: 5. Germline V gene lookup returns CDR1 SEHNR and CDR2 FQNEAQ (reference sequence). CDR3 bases: TGTGCCAGCAGCTTAGCCGGGACAGGGTCCTACTATGGCTACACCTTC. It yields the protein CASSLAGTGSYYGYTF. Filled out from reference TRBV7-9 and TRBJ1-2, the complete variable domain reads DTGVSQNPRHKITKRGQNVTFRCDPISEHNRLYWYRQTLGQGPEFLTYFQNEAQLEKSRLLSDRFSAERPKGSFSTLEIQRTEQGDSAMYLCASSLAGTGSYYGYTFGSGTRLTVV.

The chain combines TRBV29-1 with TRBJ1-1; possibly TRBD1 for D (6 bases). Germline V lookup: CDR1 SQVTM, CDR2 ANQGSEA. This CDR3 comprises 12 residues. This CDR3 reads CGGRAGVTEAFF. CDR3 DNA: TGCGGGGGCAGGGCAGGGGTCACTGAAGCTTTCTTT.

This clone was observed a handful of times. The J gene is TRBJ2-3, the V gene TRBV4-3, with 8 bases fitting TRBD2. Germline V gene data show CDR1 as LGHNA and CDR2 as YSLEER. CDR3 size: 20 residues. V shed 0 bases and J 2 bases; nucleotides not matched to a gene: 16. CDR3 nucleotides: TGCGCCAGCAGCCAAGACGGTGGCGGGGGGTCTCTCACTACCACAGATACGCAGTATTTT. It codes for CASSQDGGGGSLTTTDTQYF.